The source of this TCR beta chain is a study of blood T cell repertoires in COVID-19 (dated by TCRdb to the early 2020s). For the study in its entirety: Samples covering the acute and convalescent phases of COVID-19 were provided by collaborators in the United States, Italy and Spain. The material from the prospective study consisted of cDNA or gDNA derived from T cells, B-cell-depleted T cells, or PBMCs. The dataset comprised deeply sampled blood TCRbeta repertoires from subjects exposed to, actively infected with, or recovered from COVID-19. The repertoires were released in a freely available public database meant as a resource for research on the immune response to SARS-CoV-2. The samples were drawn from two sources: the first 160 participants of the ongoing ImmuneRACE study, and over 1,000 subjects contributed by 6 global collaborators. A de-identified subject ID, COVID-19 status, age in years and sex were almost always included in the sample metadata. HLA class I and class II types, where available, came from metadata supplied by the sample provider rather than from assay-based typing.

Overall study outcomes, separate from this receptor: The amount of clinical and demographic metadata varied by source and participant and was provided uncurated.

Each collaborating institution followed its own protocols to collect whole blood in K2EDTA tubes. For TCRbeta analysis, collaborators shipped samples as frozen whole blood, isolated PBMCs, or DNA extracted from either of those sample types. To note about this clone: What antigen it recognizes has not been identified. Base quality data are lacking; no much larger clone is found one base away.

The immunoSEQ Assay, a bias-controlled multiplex PCR, was used to amplify TCRbeta CDR3 regions from genomic DNA. The original methods were these. Nucleated cell counts per sample were estimated from amplification of reference gene primers within the assay. To quantify the absolute abundance of each unique TCRbeta CDR3 rearrangement, sequence reads were collapsed and filtered. Productive Simpson clonality was computed per sample as the square root of Simpson's diversity index over productive rearrangements. As stored in TCRdb, this immuneACCESS dataset retains in-frame rearrangements with V and J assigned. A fraction of the clones does not appear; measured against another copy, unresolved V genes explain less than half of the discrepancy, and the remainder lacks a known reason. Clonal size and the V and J genes are those of that table, whereas D and trimming came from the DNA. The sample table lists around 69,000 clones, around 84% of them with a count of one. Approximately 6.6% of the sample is taken by the ten largest.

As encoded in the germline V gene (reference sequence), CDR1 is WNHNN while CDR2 is SYGVQD. The CDR3 starts with the cysteine, ends with the phenylalanine, and has 14 residues. The CDR3 DNA has 42 bases and is translated from base 1. Between the V and J ends, shortened by 2 bases and 2 bases respectively, the junction contains 8 bases. The chain links TRBV10-1 with TRBJ2-3; TRBD1 is a possible D gene, resting on 5 matching bases. The source of this sequence is a man aged 45-60 years with active COVID-19. Specimen: peripheral blood. The DNA is TGCGCCAGCAGTGAGCAGGGAATCACAGATACGCAGTATTTT. Translation gives CASSEQGITDTQYF.